This T cell receptor beta chain was sequenced for a study of blood T cell repertoires in COVID-19 (dated by TCRdb to about 2020). About the study as a whole: Samples covering the acute and convalescent phases of COVID-19 were provided by collaborators in the United States, Italy and Spain. The repertoires were released in a freely available public database meant as a resource for research on the immune response to SARS-CoV-2. Deeply sampled blood TCRbeta repertoires from subjects exposed to, actively infected with, or recovered from COVID-19 were included in the dataset. The samples were drawn from the first 160 participants of the ongoing ImmuneRACE study and from over a thousand subjects provided by 6 global collaborators. The prospective study material was composed of cDNA or gDNA derived from T cells, B-cell-depleted T cells, or PBMCs. Where available, HLA class I and class II types were obtained from metadata supplied by the sample provider rather than from assay-based typing. Nearly every sample came with metadata listing a de-identified subject ID, COVID-19 status, age in years and sex. Beyond this particular receptor, the publication reports: Clinical and demographic metadata were provided uncurated, with the amount varying by source and participant.

TCRbeta CDR3 regions were amplified from genomic DNA using the immunoSEQ Assay, a bias-controlled multiplex PCR. Concerning the study's data processing: Nucleated cell counts per sample were estimated from amplification of reference gene primers within the assay. To quantify the absolute abundance of each unique TCRbeta CDR3 rearrangement, sequence reads were collapsed and filtered. Productive Simpson clonality was computed per sample as the square root of Simpson's diversity index over productive rearrangements. The table was pulled from immuneACCESS by TCRdb, which kept in-frame rearrangements only. Such tables lose some clones; where checked, under half of the loss comes from unresolved V genes, and the rest has no known cause. V and J calls and clone size are given by that table; D and trimming were obtained from the DNA. The sample table records 130,000 or so clones; about 90% of these occur just once. Over 2% of the sample belongs to the ten largest clones.

In the case of this clone: The antigen this receptor binds is unknown. Base qualities are not provided; no much larger clone lies one nucleotide away.

Whole blood was collected in K2EDTA tubes by collaborating institutions according to the institutions' own protocols. Collaborator samples were shipped for TCRbeta analysis as frozen whole blood, isolated PBMCs, or DNA extracted from either sample type. The specimen was peripheral blood. The TCR originated in a man aged 50 to 60 with active COVID-19.

The DNA reads TGTGCCAGCTCCCTATCCCAGGGGGCCGGGGAGCTGTTTTTT. Its translation is CASSLSQGAGELFF. Recombination linked TRBV18 to TRBJ2-2; TRBD1 matches 7 bases in the middle. From cysteine to phenylalanine, the CDR3 is 14 amino acids long. The sequence is cut down to CDR3 DNA, 42 bases in frame from base 1. CDR1 and CDR2 (KGHSH, LQKENI) derive from the germline V gene. Here V drops 6 bases and J drops 6 bases, and the junction holds 7 bases not matched to any gene.